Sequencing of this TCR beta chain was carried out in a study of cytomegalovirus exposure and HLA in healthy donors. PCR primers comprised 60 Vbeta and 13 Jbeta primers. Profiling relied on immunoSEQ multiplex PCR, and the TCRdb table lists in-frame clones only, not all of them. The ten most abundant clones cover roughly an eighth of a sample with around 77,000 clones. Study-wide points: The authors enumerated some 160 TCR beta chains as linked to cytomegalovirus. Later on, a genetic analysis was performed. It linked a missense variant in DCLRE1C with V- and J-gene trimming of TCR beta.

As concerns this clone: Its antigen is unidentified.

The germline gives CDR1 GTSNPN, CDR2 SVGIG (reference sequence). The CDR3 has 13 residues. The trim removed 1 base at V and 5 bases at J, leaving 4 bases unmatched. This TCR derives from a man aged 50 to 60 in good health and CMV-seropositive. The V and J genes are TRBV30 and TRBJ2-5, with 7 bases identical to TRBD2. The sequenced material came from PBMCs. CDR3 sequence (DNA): TGTGCCTGGAGTGGGGGAGGGGAGGAGACCCAGTACTTC. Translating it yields CAWSGGGEETQYF. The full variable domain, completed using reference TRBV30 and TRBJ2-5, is SQTIHQWPATLVQPVGSPLSLECTVEGTSNPNLYWYRQAAGRGLQLLFYSVGIGQISSEVPQNLSASRPQDRQFILSSKKLLLSDSGFYLCAWSGGGEETQYFGPGTRLLVL.